A selection of T cell receptor beta chains follows, all from one sample in a study of blood T cell repertoires in COVID-19. The data were produced by immunoSEQ multiplex PCR, yet TCRdb's version contains in-frame clones alone and is incomplete. The sample contains around 30,000 clones, approximately 71% of which appear only once. The sequencing sample was made of peripheral blood. The receptors here all came from a human donor in a cohort sampled during active COVID-19. Both conserved end residues are part of each CDR3. Each record gives: clone size, J gene, V gene, D gene, CDR3 DNA, CDR3 protein. D genes are given only for firm matches. A clone size is listed for some rows: how often the clone was seen (once, few, many), or a class if it is expanded.

-	TRBJ2-5	TRBV28	-	TGTGCCAGCACCCAGGGGGGAGTGAGGGAGACCCAGTACTTC	CASTQGGVRETQYF
-	TRBJ1-5	TRBV6-2/TRBV6-3	-	TGTGCCAGCAGTTCAGGGATCAACAATCAGCCCCAGCATTTT	CASSSGINNQPQHF
-	TRBJ2-1	TRBV2	TRBD2	TGTGCCAGCAGTGGTAGCGGGGTCTACAATGAGCAGTTCTTC	CASSGSGVYNEQFF
-	TRBJ2-2	TRBV4-2	-	TGTGCCAGCAGCCAAGGCGGGCCAGCCGGGGAGCTGTTTTTT	CASSQGGPAGELFF
-	TRBJ2-1	TRBV10-3	-	TGTGCCATCTACACGGGTGGCTCCCATGAGCAGTTCTTC	CAIYTGGSHEQFF
few	TRBJ1-2	TRBV5-4	TRBD1	TGTGCCAGCAGCTTGACAGGGGGAAATGGCTACACCTTC	CASSLTGGNGYTF
-	TRBJ2-5	TRBV5-4	-	TGTGCCAGCACCCGGTGGTCCAGGGGCTACCAAGAGACCCAGTACTTC	CASTRWSRGYQETQYF
-	TRBJ2-1	TRBV21-1	-	TGTGCCAGCAGCAAAGTTGTCACTACTGGGAATGAGCAGTTCTTC	CASSKVVTTGNEQFF
few	TRBJ2-1	TRBV3-1/TRBV3-2	-	TGTGCCAGCAGCCAAAACTCGTTGACCTACAATGAGCAGTTCTTC	CASSQNSLTYNEQFF
-	TRBJ1-2	TRBV7-2	-	TGTGCCAGCAGCTTAGATCGAGGCGATGGCTACACCTTC	CASSLDRGDGYTF
-	TRBJ1-1	TRBV27	-	TGTGCCAGCAGTTTGGGGAGGCCTAACACTGAAGCTTTCTTT	CASSLGRPNTEAFF
-	TRBJ1-4	TRBV28	-	TGTGCCAGCAGTTTATCCGGTCCAACTAATGAAAAACTGTTTTTT	CASSLSGPTNEKLFF
-	TRBJ2-7	TRBV7-2	-	TGTGCCAGCAGTCCAGGCTACGAGCAGTACTTC	CASSPGYEQYF
-	TRBJ1-4	TRBV6-1	TRBD1	TGTGCCAGCAGTGAAGGGACAGGGGGGAGAACTAATGAAAAACTGTTTTTT	CASSEGTGGRTNEKLFF
-	TRBJ1-5	TRBV7-9	-	TGTGCCAGCAGCCCGGACAGCGGCAATCAGCCCCAGCATTTT	CASSPDSGNQPQHF
few	TRBJ2-1	TRBV12-2	-	TGTGCAAGTCGCCCTAGAGGGGCCATTAGCGGGAGTTTAGATGAGCAGTTCTTC	CASRPRGAISGSLDEQFF
-	TRBJ2-3	TRBV5-1	TRBD2	TGCGCCAGCAGCCCGGGACTAGCGGGGGGCTTAAGTATAAGAAGCACAGATACGCAGTATTTT	CASSPGLAGGLSIRSTDTQYF
-	TRBJ2-2	TRBV7-9	TRBD1	TGTGCCAGCAGACGTGGACAGGGATTCACCGGGGAGCTGTTTTTT	CASRRGQGFTGELFF
-	TRBJ1-5	TRBV5-6	-	TGTGCCAGCAGCTTGGGGACTTTCAATCAGCCCCAGCATTTT	CASSLGTFNQPQHF
-	TRBJ2-7	TRBV7-2	-	TGTGCCAGCAGCTCGACTCCGGGACACTCCTACGAGCAGTACTTC	CASSSTPGHSYEQYF
-	TRBJ1-3	TRBV27	-	TGTGCCAGCAGTTTAATTGGCGGAAACACCATATATTTT	CASSLIGGNTIYF
once	TRBJ2-7	TRBV28	TRBD2	TGTGCCAGCAGGTTGACTAGCGGGAGGGCCTACGAGCAGTACTTC	CASRLTSGRAYEQYF
-	TRBJ2-5	TRBV11-3	-	TGTGCCAGCAGCTCCACCCGCCCTAGACTCCTCCAAGAGACCCAGTACTTC	CASSSTRPRLLQETQYF
-	TRBJ2-1	TRBV5-1	-	TGCGCCAGCAGCGTGAGCGGGACATACAATGAGCAGTTCTTC	CASSVSGTYNEQFF
-	TRBJ1-4	TRBV10-3	-	TGTGCCATCAGTGAAGGACAGATTAATGAAAAACTGTTTTTT	CAISEGQINEKLFF
-	TRBJ2-7	TRBV4-2	-	TGTGCCAGCAGCGAAGCGACAACAGGTCACTACGAGCAGTACTTC	CASSEATTGHYEQYF
-	TRBJ2-1	TRBV28	-	TGTGCCAGCAGTTTAGTCGGCTCCTACAATGAGCAGTTCTTC	CASSLVGSYNEQFF
-	TRBJ2-7	TRBV7-8	TRBD1	TGTGCCAGCAGCCGCCGACAGGGACCCTACGAGCAGTACTTC	CASSRRQGPYEQYF
-	TRBJ1-4	TRBV27	TRBD1	TGTGCCAGCAGTTCCCCCGGGACAGTAGGAGAAAAACTGTTTTTT	CASSSPGTVGEKLFF
-	TRBJ2-1	TRBV18	-	TGTGCCAGCTCACCATTCCTCAAGCTGGGTGGGCGGGCTTCCTACAATGAGCAGTTCTTC	CASSPFLKLGGRASYNEQFF
once	TRBJ1-4	TRBV5-1	TRBD1	TGCGCCAGCAGCAGGACAGGAGCAACTAATGAAAAACTGTTTTTT	CASSRTGATNEKLFF
-	TRBJ1-1	TRBV2	-	TGTGCCAGCAGAACAGGGAGCGCAGGAGCTTTCTTT	CASRTGSAGAFF
-	TRBJ2-2	TRBV6-6	TRBD1	TGTGCCAGCAGACAGGGGACCTACACCGGGGAGCTGTTTTTT	CASRQGTYTGELFF
once	TRBJ2-1	TRBV15	-	TGTGCCACCAGCCGCTACAGGGTTGGCAATGAGCAGTTCTTC	CATSRYRVGNEQFF
-	TRBJ2-5	TRBV5-1	TRBD2	TGCGCCAGCACCAGCGGGGGGCGCCAAGAGACCCAGTACTTC	CASTSGGRQETQYF
-	TRBJ2-3	TRBV9	TRBD2	TGTGCCAGCAGCGTAGCGGGTTGGTCTAGCGGGGGAGACGGCACAGATACGCAGTATTTT	CASSVAGWSSGGDGTDTQYF
-	TRBJ2-1	TRBV2	TRBD1	TGTGCCAGCACCGGGACAGGGCTAGGGGAGCAGTTCTTC	CASTGTGLGEQFF
few	TRBJ2-5	TRBV7-2	-	TGTGCCAGCAGCTTCAGTCAGAAGACCCAGTACTTC	CASSFSQKTQYF
once	TRBJ1-5	TRBV28	-	TGTGCCAGCAGCCCCGGACAGAGGCTTCAGCCCCAGCATTTT	CASSPGQRLQPQHF
-	TRBJ1-1	TRBV3-1/TRBV3-2	TRBD1	TGTGCCAGCAGCCAAGCTTCCACAGGGGGCCCTGAAGCTTTCTTT	CASSQASTGGPEAFF
-	TRBJ1-5	TRBV18	TRBD1	TGTGCCAGCTCGGCTAACAGGGGCCCCAATCAGCCCCAGCATTTT	CASSANRGPNQPQHF
-	TRBJ1-6	TRBV6-5	-	TGTGCCAGCAGTTACTTGTTAGGAGATAATTCACCCCTCCACTTT	CASSYLLGDNSPLHF
-	TRBJ2-7	TRBV12-3/TRBV12-4	-	TGTGCCAGCAGTTTAGTAGACTACGAGCAGTACTTC	CASSLVDYEQYF
-	TRBJ2-1	TRBV30	TRBD2	TGTGCCTGGAGTCGGCTCGGACTAGCGGGGGAGCAGTTCTTC	CAWSRLGLAGEQFF
-	TRBJ2-2	TRBV5-1	-	TGCGCCAGCAGCCTTCAGCGGGTGGTCGGGGAGCTGTTTTTT	CASSLQRVVGELFF
-	TRBJ1-4	TRBV28	-	TGTGCCAGCAGTTTAGGGCGAGGGGGTGGGGAAAAACTGTTTTTT	CASSLGRGGGEKLFF
few	TRBJ2-5	TRBV5-1	-	TGCGCCAGCAGCTTTACGGGGGGCGAAAAAGAGACCCAGTACTTC	CASSFTGGEKETQYF
-	TRBJ1-6	TRBV5-1	TRBD1	TGCGCCAGCAGACGGGGGACAGGTGATAATTCACCCCTCCACTTT	CASRRGTGDNSPLHF
-	TRBJ2-7	TRBV3-1/TRBV3-2	TRBD1	TGTGCCAGCAGCGACCGGGACAGGGGACGCGAGCAGTACTTC	CASSDRDRGREQYF
-	TRBJ1-2	TRBV5-6	TRBD1	TGTGCCAGCAGCGTGATTACAGGGGTCTATGGCTACACCTTC	CASSVITGVYGYTF
-	TRBJ2-3	TRBV7-6	TRBD1	TGTGCCAGCAGCTTAGCAGGGGGCTGGACAGATACGCAGTATTTT	CASSLAGGWTDTQYF
-	TRBJ2-7	TRBV9	TRBD1	TGTGCCAGCAGCATCGGGACAGGGGGGGCCTACGAGCAGTACTTC	CASSIGTGGAYEQYF
many	TRBJ2-3	TRBV4-1	TRBD1	TGCGCCAGCAGCAGATTACTCCGGGACAGGGATAGAGATACGCAGTATTTT	CASSRLLRDRDRDTQYF
few	TRBJ1-1	TRBV4-3	-	TGCGCCAGCAGCCGAGCTGACTCTAGGAACACTGAAGCTTTCTTT	CASSRADSRNTEAFF
-	TRBJ2-7	TRBV7-6	TRBD2	TGTGCCAGCAGCTTAGAGTCCCTAAGGCGGGGGGGCTACGAGCAGTACTTC	CASSLESLRRGGYEQYF
-	TRBJ1-1	TRBV10-3	TRBD1	TGTGCCATCAGTGAGAACAGGGGGCGCGGCACTGAAGCTTTCTTT	CAISENRGRGTEAFF
few	TRBJ2-4	TRBV12-5	TRBD1	TGTGCTAGTGGTTTGGCCTCGACAGGGGGAAACATTCAGTACTTC	CASGLASTGGNIQYF
few	TRBJ1-1	TRBV2	-	TGTGCCAGCAGTGCCAATTTCAGGGGAGGGACTGAAGCTTTCTTT	CASSANFRGGTEAFF